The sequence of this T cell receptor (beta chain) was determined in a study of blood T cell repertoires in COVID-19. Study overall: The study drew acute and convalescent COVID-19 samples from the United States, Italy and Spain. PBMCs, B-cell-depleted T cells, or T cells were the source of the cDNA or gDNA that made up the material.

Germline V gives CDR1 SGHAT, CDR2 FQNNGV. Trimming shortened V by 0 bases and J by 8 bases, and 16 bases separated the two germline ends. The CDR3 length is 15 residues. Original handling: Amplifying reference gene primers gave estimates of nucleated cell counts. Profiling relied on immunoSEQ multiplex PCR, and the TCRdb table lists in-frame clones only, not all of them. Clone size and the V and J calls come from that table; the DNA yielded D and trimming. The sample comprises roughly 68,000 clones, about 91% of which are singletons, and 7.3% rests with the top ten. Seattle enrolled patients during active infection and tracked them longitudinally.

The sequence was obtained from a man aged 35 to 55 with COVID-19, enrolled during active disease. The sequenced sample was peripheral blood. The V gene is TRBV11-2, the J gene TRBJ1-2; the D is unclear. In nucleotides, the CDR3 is TGTGCCAGCAGCTTAGAGAGCGGAGGGTCTAAGGGCTACACCTTC. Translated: CASSLESGGSKGYTF.